This T cell receptor (beta chain) was captured by sequencing in a study of glioma-infiltrating T cells after dendritic cell vaccination. The CDR3 has 15 amino acids. J was trimmed by 0 bases and V by 0 bases; bases with no gene match: 0. From germline, CDR1 is SGDLS and CDR2 YYNGEE. Patients had residual fresh-frozen tumor tissue and more than two years of survival data. Primers: 60 V beta forward and 13 J beta reverse. Sequencing used immunoSEQ multiplex PCR; TCRdb keeps in-frame clones, though not all of them. The table shows about 73,000 clones, with 82% occurring only once. Note on this clone: This sample includes further DNA sequences coding for the same CDR3.

This clonotype was sampled from a human donor with glioblastoma. This sample comprised blood, obtained before dendritic cell vaccination. This chain connects TRBV9 to TRBJ1-3, with 7 nucleotides matching TRBD1. DNA for the CDR3: TGTGCCAGCAGCGTAGACAGGGGCTCTGGAAACACCATATATTTT. Translated: CASSVDRGSGNTIYF.